The rows below give T cell receptor beta chains drawn from one sample of a study of control samples from healthy donors and cancer patients. Profiling relied on immunoSEQ multiplex PCR, and the TCRdb table lists in-frame clones only, not all of them. This table has 170,000 or so clones, 75% to 95% appearing once. The material sequenced was blood. All receptors derive from a woman in her forties in good health. CDR3s include the opening cysteine and the closing phenylalanine or tryptophan. D genes are given only for firm matches. Clone size is given for some rows only: seen once, a few or many times, or a class if the clone is expanded.

TRBJ1-3,TRBV5-1,16,-,TRBD1,CASSWADRSSGNTIYF,TGCGCCAGCAGCTGGGCGGACAGGAGCTCTGGAAACACCATATATTTT
TRBJ2-7,TRBV4-1,14,-,-,CASSPSASSYEQYF,TGCGCCAGCAGCCCCAGTGCAAGCTCCTACGAGCAGTACTTC
TRBJ2-7,TRBV10-3,14,-,TRBD1,CAIRNRGESYEQYF,TGTGCCATCAGAAACAGGGGGGAGTCCTACGAGCAGTACTTC
TRBJ1-3,TRBV18,15,once,-,CASSPPLLPGNTIYF,TGTGCCAGCTCACCACCGCTTCTACCCGGAAACACCATATATTTT
TRBJ1-1,TRBV5-1,14,once,-,CASSLMPGTTEAFF,TGCGCCAGCAGCTTGATGCCGGGAACCACTGAAGCTTTCTTT
TRBJ1-5,TRBV11-2,13,-,TRBD1,CASSLQGDQPQHF,TGTGCCAGCAGCTTGCAGGGGGATCAGCCCCAGCATTTT
TRBJ2-1,TRBV12-5,17,few,TRBD2,CASGLALAGGLYNEQFF,TGTGCTAGTGGTTTGGCGTTAGCGGGGGGCTTGTACAATGAGCAGTTCTTC
TRBJ2-1,TRBV5-1,15,-,TRBD1,CASARGQGAYNEQFF,TGCGCCAGCGCTCGGGGGCAGGGGGCATACAATGAGCAGTTCTTC
TRBJ1-1,TRBV2,16,-,-,CASRPTVGGMNTEAFF,TGTGCCAGCAGACCCACGGTGGGAGGCATGAACACTGAAGCTTTCTTT
TRBJ1-3,TRBV7-8,13,-,-,CASSPRVFNTIYF,TGTGCCAGCAGCCCCAGGGTCTTCAACACCATATATTTT
TRBJ2-1,TRBV19,15,-,-,CASSRGSRGYNEQFF,TGTGCCAGTAGTAGGGGCAGTCGGGGTTACAATGAGCAGTTCTTC
TRBJ2-5,TRBV4-1,19,-,TRBD2,CASSQVPQASGDHQETQYF,TGCGCCAGCAGCCAAGTCCCCCAGGCTAGCGGGGACCACCAAGAGACCCAGTACTTC
TRBJ1-2,TRBV7-2,16,-,TRBD1,CASSLARGISNYGYTF,TGTGCCAGCAGCTTAGCCAGGGGGATCTCTAACTATGGCTACACCTTC
TRBJ1-1,TRBV10-3,11,-,-,CAIAANTEAFF,TGTGCCATCGCAGCCAACACTGAAGCTTTCTTT
TRBJ1-4,TRBV3-1/TRBV3-2,15,-,TRBD1,CASSRADRDAEKLFF,TGTGCCAGCAGCCGTGCCGACAGGGACGCTGAAAAACTGTTTTTT
TRBJ1-4,TRBV11-2,14,-,TRBD1,CASSLETGAEKLFF,TGTGCCAGCAGCTTAGAGACAGGGGCGGAAAAACTGTTTTTT
TRBJ2-1,TRBV7-9,16,-,-,CASSLAKATLDNEQFF,TGTGCCAGCAGCTTAGCGAAGGCAACCTTAGACAATGAGCAGTTCTTC
TRBJ2-1,TRBV2,14,-,-,CASSENRGGNEQFF,TGTGCCAGCAGTGAAAACAGGGGGGGCAATGAGCAGTTCTTC
TRBJ1-1,TRBV29-1,13,-,-,CSVEGRLATEAFF,TGCAGCGTTGAAGGAAGGTTGGCCACTGAAGCTTTCTTT
TRBJ1-1,TRBV7-9,13,once,-,CASSPYGGVVVNF,TGTGCCAGCAGCCCCTACGGAGGGGTTGTCGTAAACTTT
TRBJ2-1,TRBV3-1/TRBV3-2,15,-,TRBD1,CASSHTGTAYNEQFF,TGTGCCAGCAGCCACACCGGGACAGCCTACAATGAGCAGTTCTTC
TRBJ2-2,TRBV7-2,19,-,TRBD2,CASSPIGLAGVTITGELFF,TGTGCCAGCAGCCCCATAGGGCTAGCGGGGGTCACCATCACCGGGGAGCTGTTTTTT
TRBJ1-6,TRBV5-6,14,few,-,CASSWTNNNSPLHF,TGTGCCAGCAGCTGGACAAACAATAATTCACCCCTCCACTTT
TRBJ1-2,TRBV10-2,17,-,TRBD1,CASSESKLGDRRYGYTF,TGCGCCAGCAGTGAGTCGAAGTTAGGGGACAGACGCTATGGCTACACCTTC
TRBJ1-2,TRBV6-5,15,few,-,CASSYTGLNNYGYTF,TGTGCCAGCAGCTACACAGGGTTAAATAACTATGGCTACACCTTC
TRBJ2-5,TRBV4-2,14,once,-,CASSSKVTPETQYF,TGTGCCAGCAGCTCCAAGGTGACTCCTGAGACCCAGTACTTC
TRBJ2-3,TRBV10-3,17,once,-,CAISARDRSSSTDTQYF,TGTGCCATCAGTGCCCGGGACCGATCGTCTAGCACAGATACGCAGTATTTT
TRBJ1-1,TRBV2,11,-,-,CASRGYTEAFF,TGTGCCAGCAGGGGGTACACTGAAGCTTTCTTT
TRBJ2-6,TRBV19,17,once,-,CASSDQLVKTGANVLTF,TGTGCCAGTAGTGACCAGTTGGTTAAAACTGGGGCCAACGTCCTGACTTTC